The 11 T cell receptor beta chains in this list originate from one sample, sequenced in a study of regulatory T cells in long-lasting Graves disease. Relying on iRepertoire HTBI primers and Arm-PCR of CDR3 regions, the team built TCR beta libraries. TCRdb re-called the multiplex PCR reads through MiXCR, storing one row per CDR3 protein. The profile shows 250,000 to 300,000 distinct CDR3 sequences, around 21% of them singletons. The time point: persistent/refractory GD, antithyroid drugs over 5 years with positive TRAb. Making the TCR library involved RNA that had been extracted from PBMCs. The sample in question was peripheral blood mononuclear cells (PBMCs), obtained when the disease was refractory, from a patient treated with antithyroid drugs. The receptors derive from a female donor with Graves disease.

The V and J genes are TRBV6-6 and TRBJ1-2; tentatively, D is TRBD1 (5 bases). Germline V gene sequence: CDR1 MNHNY, CDR2 SVGAGI (reference sequence). This CDR3 comprises 16 residues. Trimming removed 0 bases at V and 4 bases at J, with 15 bases between. The CDR3 protein is CASSYSGPDSFYGYTF. The CDR3 DNA reads as TGTGCCAGCAGTTACTCGGGGCCAGACAGTTTCTATGGCTACACCTTC.

The V call is TRBV12-3 or TRBV12-4, the J call TRBJ2-2; 7 bases are a match to TRBD1. The CDR3 sequence is 16 residues long. The trim removed 2 bases at V and 6 bases at J, leaving 9 bases unmatched. CDR3 nucleotides: TGTGCCAGCAGTTTACCGAGACAGGGTTTAGCCGGGGAGCTGTTTTTT. Amino acids: CASSLPRQGLAGELFF.

At least ten counts were recorded for this clonotype. DNA of the CDR3: TGTGCCAGCAGCCCTCTCGGGCTAGCCAAAAACATTCAGTACTTC. This gives the protein CASSPLGLAKNIQYF. J is TRBJ2-4 and V is TRBV7-2; D call uncertain. CDR3 size: 15 residues. Trimming took 5 bases from V and 0 from J, leaving 11 bases between them. Germline V gene data show CDR1 as SGHTA and CDR2 as FQGNSA.

In this sample, this clonotype turned up a few times. The chain combines TRBV12-3 or TRBV12-4 with TRBJ2-2, with D unresolved. The V gene lost 1 base and the J gene lost 5 bases, with 14 bases spanning the gap. The CDR3 contains 16 residues. In nucleotides, the CDR3 is TGTGCCAGCAGTTTAGACCAGACCTGGAGAACCGGGGAGCTGTTTTTT. This codes for CASSLDQTWRTGELFF.

The genes are TRBV7-2 and TRBJ1-6, with D perhaps TRBD1 (6 bases). Germline CDR1 is SGHTA and CDR2 is FQGNSA. V dropped 5 bases and J dropped 6 bases, with 17 bases sitting between them. CDR3 length: 16 amino acids. CDR3 residues: CASSPQVGAFNSPLHF. The CDR3, as DNA: TGTGCCAGCAGCCCCCAGGTGGGGGCATTTAATTCACCCCTCCACTTT.

This rearrangement joins TRBV5-1 to TRBJ2-7; 7 bases are shared with TRBD2. The germline CDR1 and CDR2 sequences are SGHRS and YFSETQ. Unmatched junction bases numbered 6, after V lost 3 bases and J lost 0 bases. This CDR3 spans 15 amino acids. The CDR3 DNA reads as TGCGCCAGCAGCTCGGATGCGGGAGACTCCTACGAGCAGTACTTC. Residues: CASSSDAGDSYEQYF.

This clonotype turned up a few times. The chain is built from TRBV19 and TRBJ2-5; 11 nucleotides line up with TRBD1. J gave up 4 bases and V 5 bases, and 12 bases lay outside the gene matches. CDR3 length: 17 amino acids. Germline V gene lookup returns CDR1 LNHDA and CDR2 SQIVND (reference sequence). The CDR3: CASSAQTGTGGRETQYF. CDR3 nucleotides: TGTGCCAGTAGTGCGCAAACCGGGACAGGGGGTCGAGAGACCCAGTACTTC.

For the CDR3, the DNA is TGTGCCAGCAGTTACTCGACAGGGGGAAACTATGGCTACACCTTC. Its protein product is CASSYSTGGNYGYTF. The chain recombines TRBV6-6 with TRBJ1-2; 9 nucleotides agree with TRBD1. CDR3 length: 15 residues. Trimming at V came to 0 bases and at J to 2 bases, leaving 1 base not matched to a gene. Germline V CDR1 and CDR2: MNHNY, SVGAGI (reference sequence).

This clonotype was observed a few times. The chain is built from TRBV19 and TRBJ1-4, with D uncertain. This CDR3 spans 14 amino acids. V lost 2 bases to trimming and J lost 7 bases, with 11 bases between them. Germline V CDR1 and CDR2: LNHDA, SQIVND (reference sequence). The CDR3 DNA is TGTGCCAGTAGTATATCTGGCAGTAGTGAAAAACTGTTTTTT. Protein sequence: CASSISGSSEKLFF.

This clonotype was counted only a few times. The chain couples TRBV12-3 or TRBV12-4 to TRBJ2-7; D is possibly TRBD2 (5 bases). The CDR3 covers 14 residues. V lost 3 bases to trimming and J lost 7 bases, with 16 bases between them. CDR3 sequence: CASSFFLKEEEQYF. DNA of the CDR3: TGTGCCAGCAGTTTTTTCCTGAAGGAGGAAGAGCAGTACTTC.

This clonotype was counted many times. The gene calls are TRBV7-2 and TRBJ1-4, with D maybe TRBD1 (5 bases). CDR1 is SGHTA and CDR2 is FQGNSA in the germline V gene. This CDR3 spans 18 amino acids. V was clipped by 1 base and J by 4 bases, with 19 bases between them. CDR3 nucleotides: TGTGCCAGCAGCTTAGTCGGCGTTGGGGTAGGGGATAATGAAAAACTGTTTTTT. This encodes CASSLVGVGVGDNEKLFF.